The rows below give T cell receptor beta chains drawn from one sample of a study of T cell responses to AZD1222 COVID-19 vaccine. Generated by immunoSEQ multiplex PCR, the TCRdb table keeps only in-frame clones and is missing some. Among 120,000 to 150,000 clones, 91% were seen once, and the ten largest hold around 8%. The starting material was peripheral blood, obtained 28 days after the second dose of the MenACWY control vaccine. These receptors were collected from an adult who received the MenACWY meningococcal vaccine as a control. The CDR3 runs from the conserved cysteine through the conserved F or W. A D gene is named only where the DNA matches it firmly. Expanded clones get a size class; other rows say once, few or many, or leave the size out.

V: TRBV11-3; D: TRBD1; length: 16; size: NA; J: TRBJ2-2; CDR3: CASSPGQGRDTGELFF; DNA: TGTGCCAGCAGCCCTGGACAGGGACGCGACACCGGGGAGCTGTTTTTT
V: TRBV2; D: NA; length: 17; size: NA; J: TRBJ2-1; CDR3: CASSEAFPGAPYNEQFF; DNA: TGTGCCAGCAGTGAAGCCTTTCCGGGAGCCCCCTACAATGAGCAGTTCTTC
V: TRBV7-8; D: TRBD1; length: 16; size: NA; J: TRBJ2-7; CDR3: CASSLGVTGGFYEQYF; DNA: TGTGCCAGCAGCTTAGGGGTGACAGGGGGCTTCTACGAGCAGTACTTC
V: TRBV5-1; D: TRBD2; length: 14; size: NA; J: TRBJ2-1; CDR3: CASGSGTFYNEQFF; DNA: TGCGCCAGCGGTAGCGGGACCTTCTACAATGAGCAGTTCTTC
V: TRBV10-2; D: NA; length: 17; size: once; J: TRBJ2-7; CDR3: CATRTDFRTDSSYEQYF; DNA: TGCGCCACCCGAACCGACTTTCGGACAGACAGCTCCTACGAGCAGTACTTC
V: TRBV14; D: NA; length: 17; size: once; J: TRBJ2-7; CDR3: CASSQTLDKSSSYEQYF; DNA: TGTGCCAGCAGCCAAACGCTTGACAAATCAAGCTCCTACGAGCAGTACTTC
V: TRBV28; D: NA; length: 13; size: NA; J: TRBJ2-1; CDR3: CASSLYNYNEQFF; DNA: TGTGCCAGCAGTTTATACAACTACAATGAGCAGTTCTTC
V: TRBV14; D: NA; length: 12; size: NA; J: TRBJ2-4; CDR3: CASSQASTAQYF; DNA: TGTGCCAGCAGCCAAGCTTCGACAGCACAGTACTTC
V: TRBV2; D: NA; length: 13; size: NA; J: TRBJ2-2; CDR3: CASRDQSVGELFF; DNA: TGTGCCAGCAGGGACCAATCTGTTGGGGAGCTGTTTTTT
V: TRBV3-1/TRBV3-2; D: TRBD2; length: 20; size: NA; J: TRBJ2-7; CDR3: CASSQILPLAGGLSIYEQYF; DNA: TGTGCCAGCAGCCAAATTCTGCCTCTAGCGGGGGGGCTGAGTATTTACGAGCAGTACTTC
V: TRBV14; D: TRBD1; length: 14; size: NA; J: TRBJ1-2; CDR3: CASSHDRGPRGYTF; DNA: TGTGCCAGCAGCCATGACAGGGGGCCGAGAGGCTACACCTTC
V: TRBV12-3/TRBV12-4; D: NA; length: 13; size: NA; J: TRBJ1-4; CDR3: CASSPNGGEKLFF; DNA: TGTGCCAGCAGCCCTAATGGTGGAGAAAAACTGTTTTTT
V: TRBV6-1; D: TRBD2; length: 14; size: once; J: TRBJ2-1; CDR3: CASSESGGGAEVVF; DNA: TGTGCCAGCAGTGAATCCGGCGGGGGGGCGGAGGTTGTCTTC
V: TRBV10-3; D: NA; length: 15; size: NA; J: TRBJ2-1; CDR3: CAISSAGITYNEQFF; DNA: TGTGCCATCAGTTCAGCGGGTATCACCTACAATGAGCAGTTCTTC
V: TRBV19; D: TRBD2; length: 16; size: NA; J: TRBJ2-7; CDR3: CASSISLAALSYEQYF; DNA: TGTGCCAGTAGTATATCTCTAGCGGCCCTCTCCTACGAGCAGTACTTC
V: TRBV29-1; D: TRBD1; length: 13; size: NA; J: TRBJ2-7; CDR3: CSVEGQGAYEQYF; DNA: TGCAGCGTTGAGGGACAGGGGGCCTACGAGCAGTACTTC
V: TRBV9; D: NA; length: 14; size: NA; J: TRBJ2-2; CDR3: CASSAARNTGELFF; DNA: TGTGCCAGCAGCGCAGCGAGGAACACCGGGGAGCTGTTTTTT
V: TRBV6-5; D: NA; length: 12; size: NA; J: TRBJ2-7; CDR3: CASTPDGYEQYF; DNA: TGTGCCAGCACCCCGGACGGCTACGAGCAGTACTTC
V: TRBV30; D: TRBD1; length: 12; size: NA; J: TRBJ1-5; CDR3: CARDRSVEPQHF; DNA: TGTGCCCGGGACAGGTCGGTTGAGCCCCAGCATTTT
V: TRBV5-8; D: NA; length: 12; size: NA; J: TRBJ2-7; CDR3: CASSLGGYEQYF; DNA: TGTGCCAGCAGCTTGGGTGGGTACGAGCAGTACTTC
V: TRBV5-1; D: TRBD2; length: 16; size: NA; J: TRBJ2-5; CDR3: CASSLSLAGHQETQYF; DNA: TGCGCCAGCAGCTTGTCTCTAGCGGGCCACCAAGAGACCCAGTACTTC
V: TRBV6-2/TRBV6-3; D: TRBD1; length: 15; size: NA; J: TRBJ2-7; CDR3: CASSNSGTGMHEQYF; DNA: TGTGCCAGCAGTAACTCCGGGACAGGGATGCACGAGCAGTACTTC
V: TRBV24-1; D: NA; length: 14; size: NA; J: TRBJ1-2; CDR3: CATSDTDTNYGYTF; DNA: TGTGCCACCAGTGACACGGATACTAACTATGGCTACACCTTC
V: TRBV5-4; D: NA; length: 15; size: NA; J: TRBJ2-3; CDR3: CASSFGSGSTDTQYF; DNA: TGTGCCAGCAGCTTTGGCTCTGGGAGCACAGATACGCAGTATTTT
V: TRBV27; D: TRBD2; length: 13; size: NA; J: TRBJ2-1; CDR3: CASKLAGTPEQFF; DNA: TGTGCCAGCAAACTAGCGGGAACCCCTGAGCAGTTCTTC
V: TRBV29-1; D: NA; length: 12; size: NA; J: TRBJ2-1; CDR3: CSVAGAGNEQFF; DNA: TGCAGCGTTGCAGGGGCAGGGAATGAGCAGTTCTTC
V: TRBV13; D: TRBD1; length: 14; size: NA; J: TRBJ1-2; CDR3: CASRKAGTGFGYTF; DNA: TGTGCCAGCAGGAAGGCCGGGACAGGGTTTGGCTACACCTTC
V: TRBV10-3; D: NA; length: 17; size: NA; J: TRBJ1-2; CDR3: CATLPGTGRSSFYGYTF; DNA: TGTGCCACCCTACCCGGGACCGGGAGAAGCTCCTTCTATGGCTACACCTTC
V: TRBV7-3; D: TRBD2; length: 15; size: NA; J: TRBJ2-1; CDR3: CASSRLAGVVDEQFF; DNA: TGTGCCAGCAGCCGACTAGCGGGAGTGGTTGATGAGCAGTTCTTC
V: TRBV9; D: NA; length: 13; size: NA; J: TRBJ2-3; CDR3: CASSTTLGDTQYF; DNA: TGTGCCAGCAGCACCACGCTTGGGGATACGCAGTATTTT
V: TRBV18; D: TRBD2; length: 18; size: NA; J: TRBJ2-1; CDR3: CASSPPGLAGGPVNEQFF; DNA: TGTGCCAGCTCCCCACCGGGACTAGCGGGAGGGCCAGTTAATGAGCAGTTCTTC
V: TRBV7-9; D: NA; length: 16; size: NA; J: TRBJ1-2; CDR3: CASSSQGVSANYGYTF; DNA: TGTGCCAGCAGCTCCCAAGGGGTATCAGCGAACTATGGCTACACCTTC
V: TRBV7-9; D: TRBD2; length: 15; size: NA; J: TRBJ2-7; CDR3: CASSPGLANSYEQYF; DNA: TGTGCCAGCAGCCCGGGACTAGCGAACTCCTACGAGCAGTACTTC
V: TRBV5-1; D: NA; length: 19; size: NA; J: TRBJ2-1; CDR3: CASSLGGTTGTLNFNEQFF; DNA: TGCGCCAGCAGCTTGGGGGGGACGACAGGGACTTTAAATTTCAATGAGCAGTTCTTC
V: TRBV7-2; D: NA; length: 14; size: NA; J: TRBJ2-1; CDR3: CASSLGSGYNEQFF; DNA: TGTGCCAGCAGCTTAGGTAGCGGCTACAATGAGCAGTTCTTC
V: TRBV7-2; D: NA; length: 16; size: NA; J: TRBJ1-4; CDR3: CASSLGRGQGPEKLFF; DNA: TGTGCCAGCAGCTTAGGGCGGGGCCAGGGGCCGGAAAAACTGTTTTTT
V: TRBV11-1; D: NA; length: 12; size: NA; J: TRBJ2-7; CDR3: CASSLNRDEQYF; DNA: TGTGCCAGCAGCTTAAACAGGGACGAGCAGTACTTC
V: TRBV28; D: TRBD1; length: 14; size: NA; J: TRBJ1-2; CDR3: CASSTPGQIYGYTF; DNA: TGTGCCAGCAGCACGCCGGGACAGATTTATGGCTACACCTTC
V: TRBV13; D: NA; length: 18; size: NA; J: TRBJ2-1; CDR3: CASSPSPKHRVGGNEQFF; DNA: TGTGCCAGCAGCCCCTCACCAAAACACAGGGTGGGAGGCAATGAGCAGTTCTTC
V: TRBV2; D: NA; length: 14; size: NA; J: TRBJ2-1; CDR3: CASSRDSKYNEQFF; DNA: TGTGCCAGCAGTCGGGACTCAAAGTACAATGAGCAGTTCTTC
V: TRBV5-4; D: NA; length: 17; size: NA; J: TRBJ2-1; CDR3: CASSLDPTGNYYNEQFF; DNA: TGTGCCAGCAGCTTGGATCCGACAGGCAACTATTACAATGAGCAGTTCTTC
V: TRBV7-8; D: NA; length: 13; size: NA; J: TRBJ1-3; CDR3: CASSGPIGNTIYF; DNA: TGTGCCAGCAGCGGCCCGATTGGAAACACCATATATTTT
V: TRBV10-1; D: NA; length: 15; size: few; J: TRBJ2-2; CDR3: CASSPPGTNTGELFF; DNA: TGCGCCAGCAGCCCGCCCGGGACGAACACCGGGGAGCTGTTTTTT
V: TRBV7-3; D: NA; length: 16; size: NA; J: TRBJ1-1; CDR3: CASSYRSGGAATEAFF; DNA: TGTGCCAGCAGCTACCGATCTGGGGGCGCGGCCACTGAAGCTTTCTTT
V: TRBV7-2; D: TRBD2; length: 16; size: NA; J: TRBJ2-5; CDR3: CASSLVAGGPQETQYF; DNA: TGTGCCAGCAGCTTAGTGGCGGGGGGGCCCCAAGAGACCCAGTACTTC
V: TRBV5-1; D: TRBD2; length: 18; size: NA; J: TRBJ2-7; CDR3: CASSGGLAGGPSSYEQYF; DNA: TGCGCCAGCAGCGGAGGGCTAGCGGGAGGTCCGAGCTCCTACGAGCAGTACTTC
V: TRBV27; D: NA; length: 13; size: NA; J: TRBJ2-7; CDR3: CASSTNRVYEQYF; DNA: TGTGCCAGCAGCACAAACAGGGTCTACGAGCAGTACTTC
V: TRBV7-2; D: TRBD1; length: 14; size: NA; J: TRBJ2-2; CDR3: CASRWTGDTGELFF; DNA: TGTGCCAGCAGATGGACAGGGGACACCGGGGAGCTGTTTTTT
V: TRBV2; D: TRBD1; length: 12; size: few; J: TRBJ2-7; CDR3: CASRTGGHEQYF; DNA: TGTGCCAGCAGGACAGGGGGCCACGAGCAGTACTTC